Detailed here is one T cell receptor (beta chain). Its antigen is as yet unknown. This record belongs to a study of shared clonotypes between healthy human individuals. Findings of the study overall: Roughly 5% of naive CD4 clonotypes were common to a few donors.

In the study's own analysis: With immunoSEQ giving junction-only sequences and no quality scores, filtering differed. Sequenced by immunoSEQ multiplex PCR; TCRdb stores in-frame clones only, minus some. Clonal size and the V and J genes are those of that table, whereas D and trimming came from the DNA. The sample has about 2.4 million clones, roughly 93% seen once. Trimming removed 5 bases from V and 11 bases from J, with 15 bases in between. Germline-derived CDR1 and CDR2 are KGHSH and LQKENI. The CDR3 extends over 12 amino acids. Splitting of CD4+ cells produced CD45RA+ naive and CD45RA-negative memory subsets.

The sequence was collected from a man between 18 and 29 years old in good health. Some clones in this sample may be carry-over from other donors' samples. The chain joins TRBV18 to TRBJ1-1; a weak D match, TRBD1 (6 bases). The sample consisted of naive CD4+ T cells from PBMCs. As to subset: CD45RA+ positively selected. The chain's CDR3 is CASSDGGARAFF. As DNA, the CDR3 is TGTGCCAGCTCAGATGGGGGGGCGCGGGCTTTCTTT.